This T cell receptor beta chain was retrieved from a study of blood T cell repertoires in COVID-19. Per the study methods: By means of reference gene primer amplification, nucleated cell counts were estimated. The protocol was immunoSEQ multiplex PCR, while the TCRdb copy is restricted to in-frame clones and leaves out a portion. V and J calls and clone size are as listed in that table; D and trimming were resolved from the DNA. The sample yields approximately 150,000 clones, roughly 87% seen once. After removal of 1 base from V and 3 bases from J, the junction contained 3 bases not matched to a gene. The CDR3 runs to 15 residues. Germline loops: CDR1 SGDLS, CDR2 YYNGEE. Clinical history reported by participants formed the basis on which cohorts were assigned. Each exposed participant met a COVID-19 case in the 2 weeks preceding study entry.

Sequenced material: PBMCs or T cells enriched from blood (not recorded which). The V and J genes are TRBV9 and TRBJ1-4; 7 bases align to TRBD1. This receptor was taken from a woman aged 40-49 years who had been exposed to COVID-19. This CDR3 reads CASSVLGTANEKLFF. CDR3 coding DNA: TGTGCCAGCAGCGTATTGGGGACAGCTAATGAAAAACTGTTTTTT.